These T cell receptor beta chains were read from a single sample in a study of T cell changes during pregnancy in multiple sclerosis. Libraries were prepared by immunoSEQ multiplex PCR; TCRdb keeps only in-frame clonotypes and omits some of them. The repertoire has more than 45,000 clones, roughly 90% of them found once; the top ten carry approximately 0.6%. This specimen was CD4+ T cells from peripheral blood mononuclear cells, taken after pregnancy. All receptors derive from a female donor with multiple sclerosis, enrolled in a pregnancy study. Each CDR3 is given with its conserved first and last residue. D genes are given only for firm matches. Clone size, where shown, is once, few, many, or a class for clones that have expanded.

15	TRBV27	.	.	TRBJ1-6	CASSAGVKWNSPLHF	TGTGCCAGCAGTGCAGGGGTAAAGTGGAATTCACCCCTCCACTTT
13	TRBV29-1	.	.	TRBJ1-2	CSVGAGSNYGYTF	TGCAGCGTTGGGGCAGGTTCTAACTATGGCTACACCTTC
11	TRBV20-1	.	.	TRBJ2-1	CSAQRFNEQFF	TGCAGTGCTCAGCGGTTCAATGAGCAGTTCTTC
13	TRBV7-9	.	once	TRBJ1-2	CASSLTGPYGYTF	TGTGCCAGCAGCTTAACAGGTCCCTATGGCTACACCTTC
14	TRBV19	.	.	TRBJ1-1	CASSMGFGGAEAFF	TGTGCCAGTAGTATGGGGTTCGGAGGGGCTGAAGCTTTCTTT
14	TRBV18	TRBD1	.	TRBJ1-2	CASSLWDSNYGYTF	TGTGCCAGCTCACTATGGGACAGCAACTATGGCTACACCTTC
12	TRBV30	TRBD1	.	TRBJ2-5	CAWADRGETQYF	TGTGCCTGGGCCGACAGGGGAGAGACCCAGTACTTC
16	TRBV7-2	TRBD2	.	TRBJ2-5	CASSLLRGAGEETQYF	TGTGCCAGCAGCTTATTGCGGGGGGCGGGGGAAGAGACCCAGTACTTC
20	TRBV12-5	.	.	TRBJ2-5	CASGLVPKGIVARGSETQYF	TGTGCTAGTGGTTTGGTACCGAAGGGTATCGTCGCGCGGGGTTCGGAGACCCAGTACTTC
14	TRBV7-9	TRBD1	.	TRBJ1-4	CASSYRGEGEKLFF	TGTGCCAGCAGCTACAGGGGGGAAGGTGAAAAACTGTTTTTT
14	TRBV11-3	.	.	TRBJ2-7	CASSLEGGLDEQYF	TGTGCCAGCAGCTTAGAAGGAGGGCTCGACGAGCAGTACTTC
15	TRBV7-2	TRBD1	.	TRBJ2-7	CASSKGQGPSYEQYF	TGTGCCAGCAGCAAGGGACAGGGCCCCTCCTACGAGCAGTACTTC
15	TRBV6-5	TRBD1	once	TRBJ1-3	CASTMNRGSGNTIYF	TGTGCCAGCACTATGAACAGGGGCTCTGGAAACACCATATATTTT
14	TRBV7-3	.	.	TRBJ1-2	CASSPRPGMSGYTF	TGTGCCAGCAGCCCCAGGCCGGGAATGAGTGGCTACACCTTC
15	TRBV19	.	once	TRBJ2-2	CASSRGGGLSGELFF	TGTGCCAGTAGCCGCGGAGGGGGCCTTTCGGGGGAGCTGTTTTTT
17	TRBV6-1	TRBD1	.	TRBJ1-3	CASSETTGTGSGNTIYF	TGTGCCAGCAGTGAAACGACCGGGACAGGGTCTGGAAACACCATATATTTT
14	TRBV9	.	.	TRBJ1-2	CASSVGAGNYGYTF	TGTGCCAGCAGCGTAGGCGCGGGTAACTATGGCTACACCTTC
17	TRBV7-2	TRBD2	.	TRBJ2-2	CASSSLTGGWNTGELFF	TGTGCCAGCAGCTCACTAACGGGGGGATGGAACACCGGGGAGCTGTTTTTT